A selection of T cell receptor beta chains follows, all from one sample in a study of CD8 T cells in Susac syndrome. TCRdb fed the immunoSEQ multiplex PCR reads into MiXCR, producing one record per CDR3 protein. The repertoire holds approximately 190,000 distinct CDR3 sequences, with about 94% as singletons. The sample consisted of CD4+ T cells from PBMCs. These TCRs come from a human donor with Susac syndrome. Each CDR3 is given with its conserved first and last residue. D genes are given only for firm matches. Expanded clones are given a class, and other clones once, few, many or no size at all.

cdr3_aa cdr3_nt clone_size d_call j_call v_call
CASSLGLRGANVLTF TGTGCCAGCAGTTTGGGGCTACGAGGGGCCAACGTCCTGACTTTC NA NA TRBJ2-6 TRBV12-3/TRBV12-4
CASSPRTGRGNRNTEAFF TGTGCCAGCAGCCCCCGGACAGGGAGGGGCAACCGAAACACTGAAGCTTTCTTT once TRBD1 TRBJ1-1 TRBV4-2
CASSRGYGYTF TGCGCCAGCAGCCGGGGGTATGGCTACACCTTC NA NA TRBJ1-2 TRBV4-1
CAWSGEWADTRPVGSTEAFF TGTGCCTGGAGTGGGGAGTGGGCCGACACCCGACCAGTGGGTAGCACTGAAGCTTTCTTT once NA TRBJ1-1 TRBV30
CASSVASSYNEQFF TGTGCCAGCAGCGTAGCGTCAAGTTACAATGAGCAGTTCTTC NA NA TRBJ2-1 TRBV9
CASSSTGGNEQFF TGTGCCAGCAGCTCGACAGGGGGCAATGAGCAGTTCTTC once TRBD1 TRBJ2-1 TRBV5-6
CATSRAGVTGELFF TGTGCCACCAGTCGGGCAGGAGTCACCGGGGAGCTGTTTTTT NA NA TRBJ2-2 TRBV24-1
CASSSRLAGGQDTQYF TGTGCCAGCAGCTCACGACTAGCGGGGGGGCAAGATACGCAGTATTTT NA TRBD2 TRBJ2-3 TRBV7-9
CASSQVLAAETQYF TGTGCCAGCAGCCAAGTATTAGCGGCAGAGACCCAGTACTTC NA NA TRBJ2-5 TRBV3-1
CASSGQAGRTDTQYF TGTGCCAGCAGCGGTCAAGCGGGCCGGACAGATACGCAGTATTTT NA NA TRBJ2-3 TRBV5-6
CASNRQGMIMYF TGTGCCAGCAACCGACAGGGCATGATTATGTACTTC NA TRBD1 TRBJ2-7 TRBV12-3/TRBV12-4
CAWKGRGSEAFF TGTGCCTGGAAGGGAAGAGGGTCAGAAGCTTTCTTT NA NA TRBJ1-1 TRBV30
CASSTDSPVAKNIQYF TGTGCCAGCAGCACCGACAGCCCAGTAGCCAAAAACATTCAGTACTTC NA NA TRBJ2-4 TRBV28
CASRGVELAKNIQYF TGTGCCAGCAGGGGAGTCGAGTTGGCCAAAAACATTCAGTACTTC NA NA TRBJ2-4 TRBV6-2/TRBV6-3
CSVEDGQGVGGYTF TGCAGCGTTGAAGATGGGCAGGGCGTAGGTGGCTACACCTTC NA NA TRBJ1-2 TRBV29-1
CASSSGDYYGYTF TGTGCCAGCAGTTCCGGGGATTACTATGGCTACACCTTC NA NA TRBJ1-2 TRBV6-2/TRBV6-3
CASSLQGSITYEQYF TGTGCCAGCAGTCTACAGGGGTCGATCACCTACGAGCAGTACTTC NA TRBD1 TRBJ2-7 TRBV12-3/TRBV12-4
CSVKRGTGGNEQFF TGCAGCGTGAAACGCGGGACAGGGGGCAATGAGCAGTTCTTC NA TRBD1 TRBJ2-1 TRBV29-1
CASSHGTGKNEQFF TGCGCCAGCAGCCACGGTACAGGGAAGAATGAGCAGTTCTTC NA NA TRBJ2-1 TRBV5-1
CASSVAAGELFF TGTGCCAGCAGCGTAGCGGCCGGGGAGCTGTTTTTT NA NA TRBJ2-2 TRBV9
CATSDGTAGNTIYF TGTGCCACCAGTGATGGGACGGCTGGAAACACCATATATTTT NA NA TRBJ1-3 TRBV24-1
CASSLAPGGGTDTQYF TGTGCCAGCAGCTTAGCGCCAGGAGGGGGGACAGATACGCAGTATTTT NA NA TRBJ2-3 TRBV7-2
CAWSALTSSQYF TGTGCCTGGAGTGCCTTGACAAGTTCGCAGTATTTT NA NA TRBJ2-3 TRBV30
CASSYSAGGLALFF TGTGCCAGCAGTTACTCGGCGGGGGGCCTAGCGCTGTTCTTC once TRBD2 TRBJ2-1 TRBV6-2/TRBV6-3
CASSQPWTGKGYTF TGTGCCAGCAGCCAACCATGGACAGGGAAGGGCTACACCTTC NA TRBD1 TRBJ1-2 TRBV11-2
CAWSGYEGLTGGVSQPQHF TGTGCCTGGAGTGGCTACGAGGGCCTAACAGGGGGGGTTAGTCAGCCCCAGCATTTT NA TRBD1 TRBJ1-5 TRBV30
CASSPRTSGKETQYF TGTGCCAGCAGCCCCCGGACTAGCGGGAAAGAGACCCAGTACTTC once TRBD2 TRBJ2-5 TRBV3-1
CAWKGHLNTEAFF TGTGCCTGGAAGGGACATTTGAACACTGAAGCTTTCTTT NA NA TRBJ1-1 TRBV30
CSAFNPGQPINYGYTF TGCAGTGCTTTTAACCCGGGACAACCTATTAACTATGGCTACACCTTC NA NA TRBJ1-2 TRBV20-1
CAIQPRADEGGYTF TGTGCCATCCAACCACGCGCGGACGAGGGGGGCTACACCTTC NA NA TRBJ1-2 TRBV10-3
CASRIGTGGEGNQPQHF TGTGCCAGTAGGATTGGGACAGGGGGAGAGGGCAATCAGCCCCAGCATTTT NA TRBD1 TRBJ1-5 TRBV19
CASTQMGGADTQYF TGTGCCAGCACCCAGATGGGGGGGGCAGATACGCAGTATTTT NA TRBD2 TRBJ2-3 TRBV12-3/TRBV12-4
CASSLARGRTPPNTEAFF TGTGCCAGCAGCTTAGCCCGGGGGCGGACCCCCCCTAACACTGAAGCTTTCTTT NA NA TRBJ1-1 TRBV7-2
CASSRRTGANYNEQFF TGTGCCAGCAGTAGGCGGACAGGGGCAAACTACAATGAGCAGTTCTTC NA TRBD1 TRBJ2-1 TRBV12-3/TRBV12-4
CSVVTHEQYF TGCAGCGTTGTAACTCACGAGCAGTACTTC NA NA TRBJ2-7 TRBV29-1
CASSHGDRVYGYTF TGTGCCAGCAGCCATGGAGACAGGGTTTATGGCTACACCTTC NA TRBD1 TRBJ1-2 TRBV3-1
CAWRGELDGIQYF TGTGCCTGGAGGGGGGAACTAGATGGCATTCAGTACTTC NA NA TRBJ2-4 TRBV30
CASSGTGAGYGYTF TGTGCCAGCAGCGGGACAGGGGCGGGCTATGGCTACACCTTC NA TRBD1 TRBJ1-2 TRBV11-2
CASSQDRVAGANVLTF TGTGCCAGCAGCCAAGATCGAGTGGCTGGGGCCAACGTCCTGACTTTC NA NA TRBJ2-6 TRBV3-1
CSAISDRVNQPQHF TGCAGTGCTATATCCGACAGGGTCAATCAGCCCCAGCATTTT NA TRBD1 TRBJ1-5 TRBV20-1
CVSSLLSSYNSPLHF TGCGTCAGCAGCCTCCTGAGCTCCTATAATTCACCCCTCCACTTT NA NA TRBJ1-6 TRBV5-1
CASSFPVGGGQETQYF TGCGCCAGCAGCTTCCCAGTCGGCGGAGGGCAAGAGACCCAGTACTTC NA NA TRBJ2-5 TRBV5-1
CASSVEPGNTETQYF TGTGCCAGCAGCGTAGAACCGGGGAACACGGAGACCCAGTACTTC NA NA TRBJ2-5 TRBV9
CAWSVKGASNQPQHF TGTGCCTGGAGTGTGAAAGGGGCCAGCAATCAGCCCCAGCATTTT NA NA TRBJ1-5 TRBV30
CASSMDGGYNEQFF TGTGCCAGTAGTATGGACGGGGGCTACAATGAGCAGTTCTTC NA NA TRBJ2-1 TRBV19